This T cell receptor beta chain derives from a study of beta chain features in type 1 diabetes. Study-wide findings and caveats: HLA effects on TCRB rearrangement stayed unresolved here. Across patients, naive, central memory and Treg TCRB repertoires exhibited apparently greater similarity than was observed across healthy donors.

Germline assignment: CDR1 MDHEN and CDR2 SYDVKM. The CDR3 runs to 11 residues. V dropped 2 bases and J dropped 10 bases, with 8 bases sitting between them. Expressed TCRB transcripts were sequenced after all isolated RNA was converted to cDNA. Clones were sequenced by immunoSEQ multiplex PCR, and TCRdb holds only the in-frame ones, with some missing. The sample consists of 300,000 to 350,000 clones, around 15% of them appearing once. This clone was picked up a small number of times. The antigen remains undetermined. V usage is TRBV28 and J usage is TRBJ1-1; no definite D call. The sequence came from a man younger than 40 in good health. The material sequenced was central memory CD4+ T cells from blood. CDR3 protein: CASSLHLGAFF. The CDR3 DNA reads as TGTGCCAGCAGTTTACATCTTGGAGCTTTCTTT.